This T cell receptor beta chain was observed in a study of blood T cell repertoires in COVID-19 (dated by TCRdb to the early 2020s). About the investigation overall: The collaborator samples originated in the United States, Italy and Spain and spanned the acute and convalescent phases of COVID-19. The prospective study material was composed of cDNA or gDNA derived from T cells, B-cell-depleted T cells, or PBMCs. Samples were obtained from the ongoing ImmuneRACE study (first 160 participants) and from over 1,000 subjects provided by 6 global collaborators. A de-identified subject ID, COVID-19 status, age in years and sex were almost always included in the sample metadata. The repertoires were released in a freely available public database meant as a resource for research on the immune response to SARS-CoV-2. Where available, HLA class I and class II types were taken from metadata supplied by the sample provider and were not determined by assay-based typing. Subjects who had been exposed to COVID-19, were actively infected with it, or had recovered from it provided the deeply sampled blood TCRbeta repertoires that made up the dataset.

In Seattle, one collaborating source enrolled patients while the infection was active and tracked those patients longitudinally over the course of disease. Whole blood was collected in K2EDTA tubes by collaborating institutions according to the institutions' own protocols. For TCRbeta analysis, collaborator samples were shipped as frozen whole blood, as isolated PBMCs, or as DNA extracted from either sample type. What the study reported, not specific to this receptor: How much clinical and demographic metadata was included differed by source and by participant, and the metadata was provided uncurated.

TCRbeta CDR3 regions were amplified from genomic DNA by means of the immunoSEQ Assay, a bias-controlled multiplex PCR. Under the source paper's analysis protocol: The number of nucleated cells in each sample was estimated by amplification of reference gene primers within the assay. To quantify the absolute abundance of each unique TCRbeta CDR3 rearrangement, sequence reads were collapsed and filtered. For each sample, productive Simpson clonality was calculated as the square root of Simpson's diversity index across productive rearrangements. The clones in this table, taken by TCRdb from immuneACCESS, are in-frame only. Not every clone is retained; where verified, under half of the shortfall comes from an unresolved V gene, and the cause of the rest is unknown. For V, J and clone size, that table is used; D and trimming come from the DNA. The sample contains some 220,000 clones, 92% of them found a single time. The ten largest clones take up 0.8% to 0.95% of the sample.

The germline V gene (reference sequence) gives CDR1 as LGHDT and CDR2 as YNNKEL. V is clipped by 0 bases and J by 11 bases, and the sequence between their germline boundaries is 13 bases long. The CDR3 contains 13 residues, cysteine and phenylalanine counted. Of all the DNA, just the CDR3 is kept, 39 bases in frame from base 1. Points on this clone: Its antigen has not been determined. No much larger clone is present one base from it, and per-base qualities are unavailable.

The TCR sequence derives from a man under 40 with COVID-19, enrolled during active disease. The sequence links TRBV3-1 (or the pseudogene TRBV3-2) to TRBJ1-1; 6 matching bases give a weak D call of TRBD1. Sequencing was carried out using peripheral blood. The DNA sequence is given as TGTGCCAGCAGCCAAGATATAGCAGGGGCGGCTTTCTTT. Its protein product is CASSQDIAGAAFF.